A selection of T cell receptor beta chains follows, all from one sample in a study of molecular identifiers for immune sequencing clone quantification. TCRdb recomputed calls from the PCR reads with MiXCR, one row per CDR3 protein. Of around 480,000 distinct CDR3 sequences in the sample, about 26% are singletons; the top ten hold approximately 0.76%. Sample: naive CD8+ T cells from blood, with Jurkat cell RNA spiked in. These receptors were obtained from a human donor in good health. Some libraries in this study had Jurkat cell RNA spiked in. The CDR3 runs from the conserved cysteine through the conserved F or W. D genes are given only for firm matches. Clone size appears in some rows only: once, few, many, or a class for an expanded clone.

j_gene | d_gene | abundance | v_gene | CDR3aa | CDR3nt
TRBJ2-7 | TRBD1 | . | TRBV9 | CASSVSGTGAYEQYF | TGTGCCAGCAGCGTCTCCGGGACAGGGGCCTACGAGCAGTACTTC
TRBJ2-7 | . | many | TRBV29-1 | CSVDTEGEQYF | TGCAGCGTAGACACGGAGGGCGAGCAGTACTTC
TRBJ2-7 | . | few | TRBV7-2 | CASSLEGGLPYEQYF | TGTGCCAGCAGCTTAGAAGGGGGGTTACCCTACGAGCAGTACTTC
TRBJ1-6 | TRBD1 | . | TRBV7-9 | CASSSGTGLVSPFHF | TGTGCCAGCAGCTCCGGGACAGGACTAGTCTCACCCTTCCACTTT
TRBJ2-3 | TRBD2 | . | TRBV5-1 | CASSLEGTSGISTDTQYF | TGCGCCAGCAGCTTGGAAGGGACTAGCGGGATATCGACAGATACGCAGTATTTT
TRBJ2-7 | . | . | TRBV2 | CASSEAQGRSCEQYF | TGTGCCAGCAGTGAAGCGCAGGGCCGGTCCTGCGAGCAGTACTTC
TRBJ1-1 | . | few | TRBV20-1 | CSAMGTATEAFF | TGCAGTGCTATGGGGACCGCGACTGAAGCTTTCTTT
TRBJ2-5 | TRBD2 | . | TRBV20-1 | CSAIGRREGLGETQYF | TGCAGTGCTATCGGTCGGCGGGAGGGTCTGGGTGAGACCCAGTACTTC
TRBJ2-7 | . | many | TRBV12-5 | CASGQGLVEQYF | TGTGCTAGTGGGCAGGGGTTGGTCGAGCAGTACTTC
TRBJ1-5 | TRBD1 | few | TRBV30 | CAWNTDRGRQPQHF | TGTGCCTGGAATACCGACAGGGGGCGACAGCCCCAGCATTTT
TRBJ2-7 | . | few | TRBV7-9 | CASSPRTNTYEQYF | TGTGCCAGCAGCCCCCGGACAAATACCTACGAGCAGTACTTC
TRBJ1-1 | . | few | TRBV29-1 | CSVEGIRGFEAFF | TGCAGCGTTGAAGGTATCAGGGGCTTTGAAGCTTTCTTT
TRBJ2-7 | TRBD2 | . | TRBV12-3/TRBV12-4 | CASSRGGCEQYF | TGTGCCAGCAGCCGGGGGGGCTGCGAGCAGTACTTC
TRBJ2-3 | TRBD2 | few | TRBV7-8 | CASSLLAGGLSTDTQYF | TGTGCCAGCAGCTTACTAGCGGGGGGGCTAAGCACAGATACGCAGTATTTT
TRBJ1-1 | . | few | TRBV6-5 | CASNTRGVTEAFF | TGTGCCAGCAATACCAGAGGGGTCACTGAAGCTTTCTTT
TRBJ1-1 | . | few | TRBV19 | CASSILDPRGTEAFF | TGTGCCAGTAGTATATTGGACCCGAGGGGCACTGAAGCTTTCTTT
TRBJ2-2 | . | few | TRBV6-2/TRBV6-3 | CASTYPDAVSPGELFF | TGTGCCAGCACCTACCCCGATGCCGTTTCCCCCGGGGAGCTGTTTTTT
TRBJ2-7 | . | few | TRBV7-9 | CASSSRGGSPYEQYF | TGTGCCAGCAGCTCAAGGGGGGGGTCGCCCTACGAGCAGTACTTC
TRBJ2-2 | . | . | TRBV27 | CASSFYGGPSTGELFF | TGTGCCAGCAGTTTTTACGGGGGGCCAAGCACCGGGGAGCTGTTTTTT
TRBJ2-7 | . | many | TRBV4-1 | CASSQAPGTEQYF | TGCGCCAGCAGCCAAGCCCCCGGGACCGAGCAGTACTTC
TRBJ1-1 | . | many | TRBV18 | CASSRPIGVNTEAFF | TGTGCCAGCTCCCGCCCAATCGGGGTGAACACTGAAGCTTTCTTT
TRBJ2-7 | . | few | TRBV24-1 | CATSDGTTRQYF | TGTGCCACCAGTGATGGGACGACTCGGCAGTACTTC
TRBJ2-7 | TRBD2 | few | TRBV9 | CASSAAGGPGEQYF | TGTGCCAGCAGCGCAGCGGGAGGGCCGGGGGAGCAGTACTTC
TRBJ2-3 | . | . | TRBV15 | CAASTHAYSNTDAQYF | TGTGCCGCCAGCACCCACGCGTACTCAAACACAGATGCGCAGTATTTT
TRBJ2-3 | . | few | TRBV5-6 | CASSPASSPPDTQYF | TGTGCCAGCAGCCCGGCTAGTTCCCCCCCAGATACGCAGTATTTT
TRBJ1-4 | . | once | TRBV6-1 | CASSEPTVGGATNEKLFF | TGTGCCAGCAGTGAACCGACAGTCGGTGGGGCAACTAATGAAAAACTGTTTTTT
TRBJ2-6 | . | few | TRBV9 | CASSEVSGANVLTF | TGTGCCAGCAGCGAGGTCTCTGGGGCCAACGTCCTGACTTTC
TRBJ2-3 | . | many | TRBV6-6 | CATTADSDTQYF | TGTGCCACGACCGCAGATTCAGATACGCAGTATTTT
TRBJ2-2 | . | many | TRBV7-8 | CASSLVGSTGELFF | TGTGCCAGCAGCTTAGTGGGGAGCACCGGGGAGCTGTTTTTT
TRBJ2-2 | . | . | TRBV12-3/TRBV12-4 | CASSFGDAGELFF | TGTGCCAGCAGTTTTGGGGACGCCGGGGAGCTGTTTTTT
TRBJ1-1 | TRBD1 | . | TRBV4-1 | CASSQDGSRTGDTEAFF | TGCGCCAGCAGCCAAGATGGTTCCCGAACAGGGGACACTGAAGCTTTCTTT
TRBJ2-1 | . | . | TRBV11-2 | CASSLPVDEQFF | TGTGCCAGCAGCCTCCCGGTAGATGAGCAGTTCTTC
TRBJ2-5 | TRBD1 | few | TRBV5-4 | CASSSPGQWAEETQYF | TGTGCCAGCAGCTCACCGGGACAGTGGGCCGAAGAGACCCAGTACTTC
TRBJ2-3 | . | once | TRBV20-1 | CSARDWKGPRPDPPSF | TGCAGTGCTAGAGATTGGAAGGGGCCCCGCCCAGATCCGCCGTCTTTT
TRBJ2-7 | TRBD1 | . | TRBV9 | CASSETGATEQYF | TGTGCCAGCAGCGAGACAGGGGCGACCGAGCAGTACTTC
TRBJ2-7 | . | many | TRBV7-9 | CASSYSVGEQYF | TGTGCCAGCAGCTACAGTGTTGGCGAGCAGTACTTC
TRBJ2-7 | TRBD2 | . | TRBV5-4 | CASSSGLEPYEQYF | TGTGCCAGCAGCTCAGGACTAGAGCCCTACGAGCAGTACTTC
TRBJ2-3 | . | many | TRBV29-1 | CSALDSTSTDTQYF | TGCAGCGCACTGGACAGTACTAGCACAGATACGCAGTATTTT
TRBJ2-7 | . | many | TRBV27 | CASSLVRGVYEQYF | TGTGCCAGCAGTTTGGTCAGGGGGGTCTACGAGCAGTACTTC
TRBJ2-4 | . | many | TRBV15 | CATSRDFQNIQYF | TGTGCCACCAGCAGAGATTTCCAAAACATTCAGTACTTC
TRBJ2-6 | . | few | TRBV4-3 | CASSQDRRGSGANVLTF | TGCGCCAGCAGCCAAGACAGGAGGGGTTCCGGGGCCAACGTCCTGACTTTC
TRBJ2-5 | . | many | TRBV13 | CASSLVLEETQYF | TGTGCCAGCAGCTTAGTCCTAGAAGAGACCCAGTACTTC
TRBJ2-7 | TRBD1 | few | TRBV5-4 | CASNQGGTGNYEQYF | TGTGCCAGCAACCAAGGGGGGACAGGGAACTACGAGCAGTACTTC
TRBJ1-2 | . | . | TRBV19 | CASSMVVTYGYTF | TGTGCCAGTAGTATGGTAGTTACCTATGGCTACACCTTC
TRBJ2-3 | . | . | TRBV9 | CASSVGTVDTDTQYF | TGTGCCAGCAGCGTAGGGACGGTCGACACAGATACGCAGTATTTT
TRBJ1-2 | TRBD1 | few | TRBV29-1 | CSVELQGAQGYTF | TGCAGCGTTGAGCTCCAGGGGGCGCAGGGCTACACCTTC
TRBJ2-5 | TRBD1 | many | TRBV5-1 | CASSLVGTGLETQYF | TGCGCCAGCAGCTTGGTTGGGACAGGGTTGGAGACCCAGTACTTC
TRBJ2-7 | TRBD2 | . | TRBV20-1 | CSARGPAGVVYEQYF | TGCAGTGCTAGAGGTCCGGCGGGAGTGGTATACGAGCAGTACTTC
TRBJ2-7 | TRBD1 | few | TRBV5-6 | CASSLVRDRDAYEQYF | TGTGCCAGCAGCTTGGTTCGCGACAGGGACGCCTACGAGCAGTACTTC
TRBJ2-1 | . | many | TRBV7-9 | CASTSDSYNEQFF | TGTGCCAGCACTAGCGACTCCTACAATGAGCAGTTCTTC
TRBJ2-7 | . | many | TRBV7-9 | CASSSTLVAHEQYF | TGTGCCAGCAGCTCGACGCTAGTGGCCCACGAGCAGTACTTC
TRBJ2-7 | . | . | TRBV4-1 | CASSQDFPGAYEQYF | TGCGCCAGCAGCCAAGATTTTCCAGGAGCCTACGAGCAGTACTTC
TRBJ2-7 | . | many | TRBV4-1 | CASSQGYSSYEQYF | TGCGCCAGCAGCCAAGGATACAGCTCCTACGAGCAGTACTTC
TRBJ2-7 | TRBD1 | . | TRBV18 | CASSQGQGVAEQYF | TGTGCCAGCTCACAGGGACAGGGGGTAGCGGAGCAGTACTTC
TRBJ2-2 | . | few | TRBV9 | CASSTRTANTGELFF | TGTGCCAGCAGCACCAGGACAGCGAACACCGGGGAGCTGTTTTTT
TRBJ2-7 | . | many | TRBV14 | CASSQEEGAGLSYEQYF | TGTGCCAGCAGCCAAGAAGAGGGCGCGGGCCTCTCCTACGAGCAGTACTTC
TRBJ2-3 | . | few | TRBV6-1 | CASRRDLVVYPDTQYF | TGTGCCAGCAGGAGGGACCTTGTGGTTTATCCAGATACGCAGTATTTT
TRBJ2-3 | . | many | TRBV30 | CAWSGGMSTDTQYF | TGTGCCTGGAGTGGAGGGATGAGCACAGATACGCAGTATTTT
TRBJ1-6 | . | . | TRBV30 | CAWMSAPRSPLHF | TGTGCCTGGATGTCCGCCCCTCGATCACCCCTCCACTTT
TRBJ2-3 | TRBD2 | few | TRBV27 | CASRPSGLGTDTQYF | TGTGCCAGCAGGCCTAGCGGTCTAGGCACAGATACGCAGTATTTT